This T cell receptor beta chain was sequenced in a study of lymphopenia after photon versus proton radiotherapy. Study observations and caveats: After lymphocyte nadir, photon-treated repertoires showed oligoclonal expansion, especially CD8+ Temra. Survival link was tested only in deceased patients; proton benefit remains a possibility.

The repertoire was sequenced with immunoSEQ multiplex PCR; TCRdb's copy has only in-frame clones and lacks some. Among about 40,000 clones listed, around 84% were seen once. The CDR3 sequence is 16 residues long. Deletions cut 2 bases from V and 3 bases from J, with 14 bases between. Germline assignment: CDR1 LNHNV and CDR2 YYDKDF (reference sequence). With respect to this clone: What it binds is unknown.

The sample in question was peripheral blood, obtained from a patient treated with proton-based radiotherapy. The sequence was collected from a woman in her 70s with pancreatic cancer. Some clones in this sample may be carry-over from other donors' samples. This chain uses TRBV15 with TRBJ2-1, with D perhaps TRBD2 (8 bases). CDR3 nucleotides: TGTGCCACCAGCAGATCAGGGGGACTAGTCTACAATGAGCAGTTCTTC. This translates into CATSRSGGLVYNEQFF.